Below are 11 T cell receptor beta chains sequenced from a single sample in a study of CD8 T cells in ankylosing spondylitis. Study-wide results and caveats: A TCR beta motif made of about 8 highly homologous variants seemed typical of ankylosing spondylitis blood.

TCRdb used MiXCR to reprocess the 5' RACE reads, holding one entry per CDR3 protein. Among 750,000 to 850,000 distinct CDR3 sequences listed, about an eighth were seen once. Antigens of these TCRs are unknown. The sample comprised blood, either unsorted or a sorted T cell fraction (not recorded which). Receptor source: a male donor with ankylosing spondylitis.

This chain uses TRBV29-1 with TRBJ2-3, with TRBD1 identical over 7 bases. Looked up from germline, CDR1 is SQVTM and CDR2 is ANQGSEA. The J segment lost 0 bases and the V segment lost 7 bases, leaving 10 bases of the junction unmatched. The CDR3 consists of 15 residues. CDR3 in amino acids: CSAATGTDSTDTQYF. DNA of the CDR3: TGCAGCGCCGCCACCGGGACAGATAGCACAGATACGCAGTATTTT.

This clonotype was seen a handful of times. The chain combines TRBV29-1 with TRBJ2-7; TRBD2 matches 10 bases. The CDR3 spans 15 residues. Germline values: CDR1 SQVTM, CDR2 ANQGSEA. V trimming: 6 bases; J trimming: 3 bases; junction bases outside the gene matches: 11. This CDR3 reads CSVKTSGEGSYEQYF. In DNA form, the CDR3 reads TGCAGCGTGAAAACTAGCGGGGAAGGTAGCTACGAGCAGTACTTC.

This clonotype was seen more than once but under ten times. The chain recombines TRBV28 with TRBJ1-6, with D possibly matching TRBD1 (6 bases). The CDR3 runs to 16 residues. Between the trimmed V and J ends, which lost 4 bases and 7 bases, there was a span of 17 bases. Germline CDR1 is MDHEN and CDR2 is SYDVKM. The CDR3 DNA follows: TGTGCCAGCAGTTATTCGGGGGGGCGCAAAAATTCACCCCTCCACTTT. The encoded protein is CASSYSGGRKNSPLHF.

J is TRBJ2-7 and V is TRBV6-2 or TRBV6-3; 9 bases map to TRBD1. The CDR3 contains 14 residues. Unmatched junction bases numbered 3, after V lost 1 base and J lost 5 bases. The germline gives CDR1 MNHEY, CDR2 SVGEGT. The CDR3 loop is CASSYWDRANEQYF. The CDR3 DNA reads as TGTGCCAGCAGTTACTGGGACAGGGCCAACGAGCAGTACTTC.

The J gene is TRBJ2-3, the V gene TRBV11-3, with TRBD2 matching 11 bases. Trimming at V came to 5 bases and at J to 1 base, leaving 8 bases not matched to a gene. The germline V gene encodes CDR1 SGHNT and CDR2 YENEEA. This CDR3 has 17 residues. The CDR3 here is CASSARLAGRGTDTQYF. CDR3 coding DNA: TGTGCCAGCAGCGCCCGACTAGCGGGACGGGGCACAGATACGCAGTATTTT.

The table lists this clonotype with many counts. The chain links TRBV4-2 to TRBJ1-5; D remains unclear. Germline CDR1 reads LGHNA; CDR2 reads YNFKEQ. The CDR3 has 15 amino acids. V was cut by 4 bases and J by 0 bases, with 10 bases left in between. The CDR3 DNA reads TGTGCCAGCAGCCCTCTGGCGGCTAGCAATCAGCCCCAGCATTTT. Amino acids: CASSPLAASNQPQHF.

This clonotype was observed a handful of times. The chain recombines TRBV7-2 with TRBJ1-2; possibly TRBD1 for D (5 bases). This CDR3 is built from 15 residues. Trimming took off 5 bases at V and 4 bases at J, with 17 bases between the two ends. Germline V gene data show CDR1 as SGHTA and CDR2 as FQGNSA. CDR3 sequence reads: CASSRSRDPTYGYTF. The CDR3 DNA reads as TGTGCCAGCAGCCGATCCCGGGACCCGACCTATGGCTACACCTTC.

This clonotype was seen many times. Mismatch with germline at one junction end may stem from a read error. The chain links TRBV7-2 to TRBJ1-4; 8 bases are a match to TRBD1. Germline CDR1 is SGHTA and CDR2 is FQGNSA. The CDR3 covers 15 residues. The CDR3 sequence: CASSLAGTGAEKLFF. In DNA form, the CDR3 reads TGTGCCAGCAGCCTAGCCGGGACAGGAGCCGAAAAACTGTTTTTT.

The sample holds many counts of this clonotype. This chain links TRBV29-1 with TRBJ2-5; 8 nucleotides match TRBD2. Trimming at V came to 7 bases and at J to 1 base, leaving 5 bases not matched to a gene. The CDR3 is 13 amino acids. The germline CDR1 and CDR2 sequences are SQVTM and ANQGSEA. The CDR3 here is CSAQAGAQETQYF. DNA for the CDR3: TGCAGCGCCCAAGCGGGAGCCCAAGAGACCCAGTACTTC.

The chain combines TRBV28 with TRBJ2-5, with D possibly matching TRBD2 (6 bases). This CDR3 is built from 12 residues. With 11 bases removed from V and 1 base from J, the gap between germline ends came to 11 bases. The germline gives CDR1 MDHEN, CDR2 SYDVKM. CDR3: CAATSSQETQYF. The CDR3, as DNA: TGTGCCGCCACTAGCAGCCAAGAGACCCAGTACTTC.

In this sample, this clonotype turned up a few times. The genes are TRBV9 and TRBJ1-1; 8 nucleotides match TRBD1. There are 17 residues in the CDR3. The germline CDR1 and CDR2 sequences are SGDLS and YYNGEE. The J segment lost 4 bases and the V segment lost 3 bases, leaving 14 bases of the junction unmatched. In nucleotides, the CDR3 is TGTGCCAGCAGCGCCTTACACCCGGGACAGGTCCCCACTGAAGCTTTCTTT. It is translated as CASSALHPGQVPTEAFF. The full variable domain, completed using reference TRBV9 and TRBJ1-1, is DSGVTQTPKHLITATGQRVTLRCSPRSGDLSVYWYQQSLDQGLQFLIQYYNGEERAKGNILERFSAQQFPDLHSELNLSSLELGDSALYFCASSALHPGQVPTEAFFGQGTRLTVV.